These T cell receptor beta chains were read from a single sample in a study of blood T cell repertoires in COVID-19. Only in-frame clones appear in the TCRdb table, and some are missing; sequencing was by immunoSEQ multiplex PCR. The data contain around 250,000 clones, roughly nine tenths of them singletons. Sequenced input: PBMCs or T cells enriched from blood (not recorded which). These receptor sequences come from a human donor in a cohort exposed to, infected with or recovered from COVID-19 (not recorded which). The donor label of this sample is uncertain. The CDR3 runs from the conserved cysteine through the conserved F or W. The order of the fields is CDR3 DNA, CDR3 protein, J gene, V gene, D gene, clone size. The D gene is left open where the match is weak. Clone size is given for some rows only: seen once, a few or many times, or a class if the clone is expanded.

DNA: TGTGCCAGTAGTTTACAGGGGTCGAACACTGAAGCTTTCTTT
CDR3: CASSLQGSNTEAFF
J: TRBJ1-1
V: TRBV19
D: TRBD1
size: -

DNA: TGCGCCAGCAGCCCGCCGGCGGGGTATCGGTACTTC
CDR3: CASSPPAGYRYF
J: TRBJ2-7
V: TRBV4-1
D: -
size: once

DNA: TGCGCCAGCAGCAAAGCTAGCACAGATACGCAGTATTTT
CDR3: CASSKASTDTQYF
J: TRBJ2-3
V: TRBV5-1
D: -
size: -

DNA: TGTGCCAGTAGTATACGGGACAGGGTCCATGAGCAGTTCTTC
CDR3: CASSIRDRVHEQFF
J: TRBJ2-1
V: TRBV19
D: TRBD1
size: -

DNA: TGTGCCAGCAGTGATACAGGGACAACTAATGAAAAACTGTTTTTT
CDR3: CASSDTGTTNEKLFF
J: TRBJ1-4
V: TRBV9
D: -
size: -

DNA: TGTGCCAGCAGTGACTCTAGCGGGGGGGCAGATACGCAGTATTTT
CDR3: CASSDSSGGADTQYF
J: TRBJ2-3
V: TRBV6-4
D: TRBD2
size: -

DNA: TGCAGCGTTCAGGACAGCGCCTACGAGCAGTACTTC
CDR3: CSVQDSAYEQYF
J: TRBJ2-7
V: TRBV29-1
D: -
size: -

DNA: TGTGCCAGCAGTTTACAGAGGAAGTCACCCCTCCACTTT
CDR3: CASSLQRKSPLHF
J: TRBJ1-6
V: TRBV27
D: -
size: -

DNA: TGTGCCAGCAGCGCCGGGGACATTTATCAGCCCCAGCATTTT
CDR3: CASSAGDIYQPQHF
J: TRBJ1-5
V: TRBV5-5
D: -
size: -

DNA: TGTGCCAGTAGTATTAAGGGGGGGTCTCAGCCCCAGCATTTT
CDR3: CASSIKGGSQPQHF
J: TRBJ1-5
V: TRBV19
D: -
size: -

DNA: TGTGCCAGCAGTGAAGGGACAGGGAATGACCAGCCCCAGCATTTT
CDR3: CASSEGTGNDQPQHF
J: TRBJ1-5
V: TRBV6-1
D: TRBD1
size: -

DNA: TGTGCCAGCAGACTACAGGGGCTCGCTGAAGCTTTCTTT
CDR3: CASRLQGLAEAFF
J: TRBJ1-1
V: TRBV28
D: TRBD1
size: -

DNA: TGTGCCAGCAGCCCGGACAGGATCTCCTACAATGAGCAGTTCTTC
CDR3: CASSPDRISYNEQFF
J: TRBJ2-1
V: TRBV7-2
D: TRBD1
size: -

DNA: TGTGCCAGCAGGGGGGGAAACTATGGCTACACCTTC
CDR3: CASRGGNYGYTF
J: TRBJ1-2
V: TRBV6-5
D: -
size: -

DNA: TGTGCCAGCAGCCAAGATAGGACTCCCCGGGGCTACACCTTC
CDR3: CASSQDRTPRGYTF
J: TRBJ1-2
V: TRBV3-1/TRBV3-2
D: -
size: once

DNA: TGCGCCAGCAGCTTGGCGAGGCCGGGGGGATCCTACGAGCAGTACTTC
CDR3: CASSLARPGGSYEQYF
J: TRBJ2-7
V: TRBV5-1
D: TRBD2
size: -

DNA: TGTGCCAGCAGCCGCCAAATGGGGGCCTCCTACGAGCAGTACTTC
CDR3: CASSRQMGASYEQYF
J: TRBJ2-7
V: TRBV4-2
D: -
size: -

DNA: TGTGCCGGGGGACAGGGCTACAATGAGCAGTTCTTC
CDR3: CAGGQGYNEQFF
J: TRBJ2-1
V: TRBV30
D: TRBD1
size: -

DNA: TGTGCCAGCAGCTTAAGGGGGAGGGAAGGTCAGCCCCAGCATTTT
CDR3: CASSLRGREGQPQHF
J: TRBJ1-5
V: TRBV7-2
D: -
size: once

DNA: TGTGCCTGGAGCGGGGGGCTTACTGAAGCTTTCTTT
CDR3: CAWSGGLTEAFF
J: TRBJ1-1
V: TRBV30
D: -
size: -

DNA: TGTGCCAGCAGCGGCGGACAGGGGGCTGATGGCTACACCTTC
CDR3: CASSGGQGADGYTF
J: TRBJ1-2
V: TRBV7-2
D: TRBD1
size: -

DNA: TGTGCCAGTAGTATTGGGCCTGGAGGGACCCAGTACTTC
CDR3: CASSIGPGGTQYF
J: TRBJ2-5
V: TRBV19
D: -
size: -

DNA: TGCGCCAGCAGCTTAGCGGCTTATTCACCCCTCCACTTT
CDR3: CASSLAAYSPLHF
J: TRBJ1-6
V: TRBV5-1
D: -
size: -

DNA: TGTGCCACCAGTGATTCCCCAGGGGGCGCCCATGGCTACACCTTC
CDR3: CATSDSPGGAHGYTF
J: TRBJ1-2
V: TRBV24-1
D: TRBD1
size: once

DNA: TGTGCCAGCAGCTTTAGCGGGGCTAGCACAGATACGCAGTATTTT
CDR3: CASSFSGASTDTQYF
J: TRBJ2-3
V: TRBV7-3
D: TRBD2
size: once

DNA: TGTGCCAGCAGTCGTCGGGGGGTTACGAGGAATGAGCAGTTCTTC
CDR3: CASSRRGVTRNEQFF
J: TRBJ2-1
V: TRBV6-4
D: TRBD2
size: -

DNA: TGTGCCAGCAGTAGCCGGGATTCCGCTGAAGCTTTCTTT
CDR3: CASSSRDSAEAFF
J: TRBJ1-1
V: TRBV12-3/TRBV12-4
D: -
size: -

DNA: TGTGCCAGCGCGTTATCAGGGGAGAACTATGGCTACACCTTC
CDR3: CASALSGENYGYTF
J: TRBJ1-2
V: TRBV18
D: -
size: -

DNA: TGTGCCAGCAGCAGCGGACCCAGCAATCAGCCCCAGCATTTT
CDR3: CASSSGPSNQPQHF
J: TRBJ1-5
V: TRBV5-4
D: -
size: -

DNA: TGTGCCACCAGTGATTCTGACCCCCAGGGCAACGAGCAGTACTTC
CDR3: CATSDSDPQGNEQYF
J: TRBJ2-7
V: TRBV24-1
D: -
size: -

DNA: TGTGCCAGCAGTCCCTTCCCCGGGGAGCTGTTTTTT
CDR3: CASSPFPGELFF
J: TRBJ2-2
V: TRBV12-3/TRBV12-4
D: -
size: -

DNA: TGTGCCAGCAGCTCCTGGACAGGGGGCGACACCGGGGAGCTGTTTTTT
CDR3: CASSSWTGGDTGELFF
J: TRBJ2-2
V: TRBV7-9
D: TRBD1
size: -

DNA: TGTGCCAGCAGTTTCGGGTTGGACTATGGCTACACCTTC
CDR3: CASSFGLDYGYTF
J: TRBJ1-2
V: TRBV27
D: -
size: -

DNA: TGCGCCAGCAGCTCCGGGACACCGATCCAGAACACTGAAGCTTTCTTT
CDR3: CASSSGTPIQNTEAFF
J: TRBJ1-1
V: TRBV5-1
D: -
size: -

DNA: TGTGCCACCAGCCGACAGGGTTTTGGTGAGACCCAGTACTTC
CDR3: CATSRQGFGETQYF
J: TRBJ2-5
V: TRBV24-1
D: TRBD1
size: -